Listed below are T cell receptor beta chains from one sample, sequenced in a study of cytomegalovirus exposure and HLA in healthy donors. The data were produced by immunoSEQ multiplex PCR, yet TCRdb's version contains in-frame clones alone and is incomplete. Seen here are 160,000 or so clones, around 85% observed once, and the top ten hold more than 0.7%. The sample comprised PBMCs. All receptors come from a woman under 40 in good health and CMV-seronegative. The CDR3 runs from the conserved cysteine through the conserved F or W. The order of the fields is J gene, V gene, D gene, clone size, CDR3 protein, CDR3 DNA. A D gene is named only where the DNA matches it firmly. Size tells how often a clone was seen (once, few, many) or the class of an expanded clone, and some rows leave it out.

>TRBJ1-2|TRBV2|-|-
CASRDTYGYTF
TGTGCCAGCCGGGACACCTATGGCTACACCTTC
>TRBJ2-5|TRBV5-1|-|-
CASSLGTAQETQYF
TGCGCCAGCAGCTTGGGGACAGCTCAAGAGACCCAGTACTTC
>TRBJ2-1|TRBV7-3|-|-
CASSLTVGGYNEQFF
TGTGCCAGCAGCTTAACCGTAGGGGGCTACAATGAGCAGTTCTTC
>TRBJ2-5|TRBV9|-|-
CASSLSWSPGETQYF
TGTGCCAGCAGCCTGTCCTGGTCCCCGGGAGAGACCCAGTACTTC
>TRBJ2-1|TRBV27|TRBD2|-
CASSLSDLRELAGVGFIYEQFF
TGTGCCAGCAGTTTATCAGATTTAAGGGAGCTAGCGGGAGTAGGTTTCATCTATGAGCAGTTCTTC
>TRBJ2-3|TRBV5-4|TRBD1|-
CASSPTGDVDTQYF
TGTGCCAGCAGCCCCACAGGGGACGTTGATACGCAGTATTTT
>TRBJ2-1|TRBV10-1|-|-
CASSESSRGSYNEQFF
TGCGCCAGCAGTGAGTCGAGTCGCGGGTCCTACAATGAGCAGTTCTTC
>TRBJ2-7|TRBV7-6|TRBD1|-
CASSLAGTENYEQYF
TGTGCCAGCAGCTTAGCGGGGACAGAGAACTACGAGCAGTACTTC
>TRBJ1-2|TRBV12-5|TRBD1|-
CASGLGQGDYGYTF
TGTGCTAGTGGTTTAGGACAGGGTGATTATGGCTACACCTTC
>TRBJ2-1|TRBV5-1|-|-
CASSLWGDSYNEQFF
TGCGCCAGCAGCTTGTGGGGGGACAGTTACAATGAGCAGTTCTTC
>TRBJ1-5|TRBV28|-|-
CASHGYSYANQPQHF
TGTGCCAGCCACGGTTACAGTTATGCCAATCAGCCCCAGCATTTT
>TRBJ2-7|TRBV29-1|-|-
CSVEDPHSSYEQYF
TGCAGCGTTGAAGATCCACACAGCTCCTACGAGCAGTACTTC
>TRBJ1-2|TRBV28|-|-
CASSPQDPRRGYTF
TGTGCCAGCAGCCCCCAGGACCCTAGGAGGGGCTACACCTTC
>TRBJ1-2|TRBV7-9|-|once
CASSFNTYYGYTF
TGTGCCAGCAGCTTTAACACCTACTATGGCTACACCTTC
>TRBJ2-1|TRBV11-3|-|-
CASSPGPGSELTNEQFF
TGTGCCAGCAGCCCCGGCCCGGGGAGCGAACTTACCAATGAGCAGTTCTTC
>TRBJ1-2|TRBV27|-|-
CASSPQGANYGYTF
TGTGCCAGCAGTCCTCAGGGCGCTAACTATGGCTACACCTTC
>TRBJ2-3|TRBV7-6|TRBD2|-
CASSPGGAGSDTQYF
TGTGCCAGCAGTCCCGGGGGGGCCGGGTCAGATACGCAGTATTTT
>TRBJ2-1|TRBV7-9|-|-
CASSIMSNRGKGRNEQFF
TGTGCCAGCAGCATAATGTCGAACAGGGGAAAGGGGAGGAATGAGCAGTTCTTC
>TRBJ2-1|TRBV11-3|TRBD2|-
CASSKGISGRNWQFF
TGTGCCAGCAGCAAGGGTATTAGCGGGAGAAATTGGCAGTTCTTC
>TRBJ1-1|TRBV5-1|TRBD1|-
CASSGGQGNRPNTEAFF
TGCGCCAGCAGCGGGGGACAGGGCAATCGGCCGAACACTGAAGCTTTCTTT
>TRBJ1-5|TRBV5-8|-|once
CASSLVRTDSNQPQHF
TGTGCCAGCAGCTTGGTTCGGACAGATAGCAATCAGCCCCAGCATTTT
>TRBJ2-1|TRBV11-2|TRBD2|-
CASSLYMTSEGYNEQFF
TGTGCCAGCAGCTTGTACATGACTAGCGAGGGGTACAATGAGCAGTTCTTC
>TRBJ2-6|TRBV4-2|TRBD2|-
CASSQGEGTGANVLTF
TGTGCCAGCAGCCAGGGGGAGGGTACTGGGGCCAACGTCCTGACTTTC
>TRBJ1-3|TRBV5-6|-|-
CASSLPGTGNTIYF
TGTGCCAGCAGCCTTCCAGGGACAGGAAACACCATATATTTT
>TRBJ1-2|TRBV6-5|-|few
CASSGGWGAGYGYTF
TGTGCCAGCAGTGGGGGCTGGGGCGCGGGCTATGGCTACACCTTC
>TRBJ2-1|TRBV13|TRBD2|-
CASSPRNPGGSGSLYEQFF
TGTGCCAGCAGCCCAAGGAACCCGGGAGGTAGCGGGAGTTTGTATGAGCAGTTCTTC
>TRBJ2-5|TRBV6-5|TRBD1|-
CASSALDRVLGTQYF
TGTGCCAGCAGTGCACTAGACAGGGTTTTGGGGACCCAGTACTTC
>TRBJ2-1|TRBV27|TRBD1|-
CASSLTGDTSNNEQFF
TGTGCCAGCAGTCTCACAGGGGATACTTCGAACAATGAGCAGTTCTTC
>TRBJ1-3|TRBV5-4|-|-
CASSQTRSSGNTIYF
TGTGCCAGCAGCCAAACACGGAGCTCTGGAAACACCATATATTTT
>TRBJ2-3|TRBV29-1|-|-
CSVCPQQNTQYF
TGCAGCGTTTGTCCTCAACAGAATACGCAGTATTTT
>TRBJ2-5|TRBV27|-|once
CASSLLTSVGTQYF
TGTGCCAGCAGTTTATTGACTAGTGTGGGGACCCAGTACTTC
>TRBJ1-5|TRBV19|TRBD1|once
CASSRQGGQPQHF
TGTGCCAGTAGTAGACAGGGCGGTCAGCCCCAGCATTTT
>TRBJ2-5|TRBV13|TRBD1|-
CASSPISQGVLGETQYF
TGTGCCAGCAGCCCTATTAGTCAGGGGGTACTCGGAGAGACCCAGTACTTC
>TRBJ2-7|TRBV7-9|-|once
CATMGAPLTYEQYF
TGTGCCACCATGGGGGCTCCACTCACCTACGAGCAGTACTTC
>TRBJ2-1|TRBV15|TRBD2|-
CATSRDPIGGGGRDEQFF
TGTGCCACCAGCAGAGATCCAATTGGCGGGGGGGGCCGGGATGAGCAGTTCTTC
>TRBJ1-3|TRBV6-1|TRBD1|-
CASSEKAGGPHSGNTIYF
TGTGCCAGCAGTGAAAAGGCAGGGGGGCCTCACTCTGGAAACACCATATATTTT
>TRBJ1-1|TRBV2|-|-
CASGPRAMNTEAFF
TGTGCCAGCGGTCCGAGGGCCATGAACACTGAAGCTTTCTTT